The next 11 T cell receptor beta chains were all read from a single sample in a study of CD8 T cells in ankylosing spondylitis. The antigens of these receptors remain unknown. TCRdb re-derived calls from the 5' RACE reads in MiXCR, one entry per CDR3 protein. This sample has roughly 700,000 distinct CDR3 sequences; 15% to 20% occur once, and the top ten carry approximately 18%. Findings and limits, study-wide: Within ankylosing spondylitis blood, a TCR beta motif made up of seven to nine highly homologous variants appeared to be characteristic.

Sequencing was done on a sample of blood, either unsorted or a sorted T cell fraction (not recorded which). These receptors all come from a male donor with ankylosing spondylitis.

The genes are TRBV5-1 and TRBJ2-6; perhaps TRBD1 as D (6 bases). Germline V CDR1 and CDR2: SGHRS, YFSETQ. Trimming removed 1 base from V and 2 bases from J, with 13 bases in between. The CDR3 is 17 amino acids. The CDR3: CASSLPLQGTGANVLTF. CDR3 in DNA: TGCGCCAGCAGCTTGCCTTTACAGGGTACTGGGGCCAACGTCCTGACTTTC.

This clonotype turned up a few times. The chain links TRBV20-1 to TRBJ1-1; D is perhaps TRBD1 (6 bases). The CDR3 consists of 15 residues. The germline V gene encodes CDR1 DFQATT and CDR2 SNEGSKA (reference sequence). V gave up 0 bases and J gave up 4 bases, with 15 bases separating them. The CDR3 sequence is CSAREARGWGTEAFF. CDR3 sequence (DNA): TGCAGTGCTAGAGAGGCCAGGGGATGGGGCACTGAAGCTTTCTTT.

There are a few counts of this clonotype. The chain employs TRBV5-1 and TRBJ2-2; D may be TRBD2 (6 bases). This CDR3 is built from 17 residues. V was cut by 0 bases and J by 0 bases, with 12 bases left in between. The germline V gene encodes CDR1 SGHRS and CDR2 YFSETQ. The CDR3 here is CASSLGPSASNTGELFF. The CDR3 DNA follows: TGCGCCAGCAGCTTGGGTCCTAGCGCCTCGAACACCGGGGAGCTGTTTTTT.

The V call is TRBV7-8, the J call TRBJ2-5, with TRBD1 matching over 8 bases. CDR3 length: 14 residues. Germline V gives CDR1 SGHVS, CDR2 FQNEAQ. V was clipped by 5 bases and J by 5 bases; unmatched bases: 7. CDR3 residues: CASSPWTGLETQYF. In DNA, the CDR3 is TGTGCCAGCAGCCCCTGGACAGGGTTGGAGACCCAGTACTTC.

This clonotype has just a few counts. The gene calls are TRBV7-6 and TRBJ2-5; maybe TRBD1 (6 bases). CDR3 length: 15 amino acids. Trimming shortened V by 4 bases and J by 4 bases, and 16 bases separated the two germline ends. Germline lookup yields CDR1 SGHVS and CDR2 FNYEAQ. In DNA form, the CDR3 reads TGTGCCAGCAGCTCCGGAGCGAGGGGGTTAGAGACCCAGTACTTC. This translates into CASSSGARGLETQYF.

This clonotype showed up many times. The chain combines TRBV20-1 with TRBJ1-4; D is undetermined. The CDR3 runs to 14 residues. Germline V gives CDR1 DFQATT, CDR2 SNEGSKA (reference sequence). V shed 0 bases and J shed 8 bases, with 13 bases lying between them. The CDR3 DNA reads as TGCAGTGCTAGAGACAGGCAAGACGTAGAAAAACTGTTTTTT. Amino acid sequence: CSARDRQDVEKLFF.

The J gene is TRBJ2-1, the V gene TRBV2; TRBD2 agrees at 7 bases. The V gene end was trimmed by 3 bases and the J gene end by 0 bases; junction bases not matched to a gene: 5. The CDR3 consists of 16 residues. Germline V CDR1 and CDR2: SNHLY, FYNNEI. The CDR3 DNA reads TGTGCCAGCAGTGATACCGGGACTACCTCCTACAATGAGCAGTTCTTC. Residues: CASSDTGTTSYNEQFF.

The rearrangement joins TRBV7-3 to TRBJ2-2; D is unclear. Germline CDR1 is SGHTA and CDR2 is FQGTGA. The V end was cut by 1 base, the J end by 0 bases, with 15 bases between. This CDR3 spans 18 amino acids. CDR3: CASSLKVLEDTNTGELFF. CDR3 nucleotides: TGTGCCAGCAGCTTAAAGGTCCTCGAAGACACGAACACCGGGGAGCTGTTTTTT. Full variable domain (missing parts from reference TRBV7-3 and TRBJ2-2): GAGVSQTPSNKVTEKGKYVELRCDPISGHTALYWYRQSLGQGPEFLIYFQGTGAADDSGLPNDRFFAVRPEGSVSTLKIQRTERGDSAVYLCASSLKVLEDTNTGELFFGEGSRLTVL.

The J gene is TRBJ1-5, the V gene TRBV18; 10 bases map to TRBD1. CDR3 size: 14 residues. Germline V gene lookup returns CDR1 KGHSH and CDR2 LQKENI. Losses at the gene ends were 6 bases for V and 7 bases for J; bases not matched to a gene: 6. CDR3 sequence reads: CASSLTGGQQPQHF. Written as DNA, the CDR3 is TGTGCCAGCTCTCTGACAGGGGGCCAACAGCCCCAGCATTTT.

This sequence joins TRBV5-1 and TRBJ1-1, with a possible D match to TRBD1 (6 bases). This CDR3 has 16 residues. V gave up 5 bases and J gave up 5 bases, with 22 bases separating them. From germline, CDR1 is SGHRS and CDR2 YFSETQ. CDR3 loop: CASSFRQDSRKTEAFF. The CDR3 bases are TGCGCCAGCAGTTTCCGACAGGACAGTCGGAAAACTGAAGCTTTCTTT.

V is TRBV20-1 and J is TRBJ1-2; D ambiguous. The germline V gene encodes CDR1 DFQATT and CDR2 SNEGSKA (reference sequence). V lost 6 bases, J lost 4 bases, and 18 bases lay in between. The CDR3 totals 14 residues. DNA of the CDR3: TGCAGTGCCATTGAGGGAGACCGCCCCTATGGCTACACCTTC. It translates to CSAIEGDRPYGYTF.